The rows below give T cell receptor beta chains drawn from one sample of a study of shared clonotypes between healthy human individuals. Sequenced by immunoSEQ multiplex PCR; TCRdb stores in-frame clones only, minus some. Here the sample spans roughly 2,300,000 clones, roughly 92% being singletons. Sequenced sample: naive CD4+ T cells from PBMCs. Source of these receptors: a man aged 18-30 years in good health. Some clones in this sample may be carry-over from other donors' samples. Each CDR3 is given without its conserved first and last residue. Expanded clones get a size class; other rows say once, few or many, or leave the size out.

cdr3_aa j_call cdr3_length v_call clone_size
ASSRGTSGMDETQY TRBJ2-5 14 TRBV5-1 NA
ASSPRSRGVEGYT TRBJ1-2 13 TRBV5-1 NA
ASSQRTATDTQY TRBJ2-3 12 TRBV6-5 NA
ASSFEGMGYTDTQY TRBJ2-3 14 TRBV7-9 NA
ASSPRIRRERFTDTQY TRBJ2-3 16 TRBV9 NA
ASSARTSGPYNEQF TRBJ2-1 14 TRBV5-6 NA
ASSFEWGQGF TRBJ1-1 10 TRBV11-2 few
AISPGSLSYEQY TRBJ2-7 12 TRBV10-3 NA
ASHNAGSNYGYT TRBJ1-2 12 TRBV19 NA
AWAPHQIRRGFQAF TRBJ1-1 14 TRBV30 NA
ASRTDFQGGKSRETQY TRBJ2-5 16 TRBV7-9 NA
ASSLGGSGNTIY TRBJ1-3 12 TRBV7-3 NA
ASSVKLAGVPDTQY TRBJ2-3 14 TRBV11-2 once
ASSPQGDTEAF TRBJ1-1 11 TRBV7-9 NA
ASSLTTGRLNTEAF TRBJ1-1 14 TRBV18 NA
ASSPPIQVQIYEQY TRBJ2-7 14 TRBV28 NA
ASSQDSLVRSNQPQH TRBJ1-5 15 TRBV19 NA
SVNRGGGYT TRBJ1-2 9 TRBV20-1 NA
AWSGRARASGSNYEQY TRBJ2-7 16 TRBV30 NA
ATSQGAKTEAF TRBJ1-1 11 TRBV6-5 NA
TSSHWTGDLDEQF TRBJ2-1 13 TRBV1 NA
ASSLMTSGIYEQY TRBJ2-7 13 TRBV28 NA
ASSMGQSNSGNTIY TRBJ1-3 14 TRBV19 NA
ASSLLPGDGEKLF TRBJ1-4 13 TRBV5-1 NA
ASSEPESSGNTIY TRBJ1-3 13 TRBV2 NA